The 19 T cell receptor beta chains presented below share a single source sample, sequenced in a study of cytomegalovirus exposure and HLA in healthy donors. The PCR contained 60 Vbeta and 13 Jbeta primers. Only in-frame clones appear in the TCRdb table, and some are missing; sequencing was by immunoSEQ multiplex PCR. In the table there are about 200,000 clones, 75% to 80% of which are singletons. Sample: PBMCs. The receptors originated from a man between 18 and 35 years old in good health and CMV-seronegative.

The chain uses TRBV7-9 and TRBJ2-7; the D is unclear. V lost 2 bases, J lost 2 bases, and 16 bases lay in between. CDR1 and CDR2 (germline): SEHNR, FQNEAQ (reference sequence). CDR3 length equals 16 residues. CDR3 sequence (DNA): TGTGCCAGCAGCTTACGTTTTCTGCAGAGGCCCTACGAGCAGTACTTC. Amino acid sequence: CASSLRFLQRPYEQYF.

The chain combines TRBV9 with TRBJ2-3, with TRBD2 matching over 11 bases. The CDR3 totals 15 residues. Germline V gives CDR1 SGDLS, CDR2 YYNGEE. V shed 4 bases and J 3 bases; nucleotides not matched to a gene: 4. In nucleotides, the CDR3 is TGTGCCAGCAGCTCCGTAGCGGGAGGGACAGATACGCAGTATTTT. Translation gives CASSSVAGGTDTQYF.

This clone came up a few times. The rearrangement links TRBV28 to TRBJ2-1; TRBD2 matches 11 bases. The CDR3 consists of 15 residues. With V trimmed by 5 bases and J by 1 base, 1 base remained unmatched. Germline values: CDR1 MDHEN, CDR2 SYDVKM. This CDR3 reads CASSVAGGSYNEQFF. DNA of the CDR3: TGTGCCAGCAGTGTAGCGGGAGGGTCCTACAATGAGCAGTTCTTC.

This clone showed up just a few times. The chain recombines TRBV5-4 with TRBJ1-1, with 7 bases fitting TRBD1. The CDR3 is 15 amino acids. With 4 bases clipped from V and 4 bases from J, the junction kept 10 bases outside the gene matches. The V gene's germline CDR1 is SGHNT and CDR2 YYREEE (reference sequence). CDR3 DNA sequence: TGTGCCAGCAGCCCGAGTAGGGGGCTGGGCACTGAAGCTTTCTTT. It yields the protein CASSPSRGLGTEAFF.

V usage is TRBV27 and J usage is TRBJ1-5; possible D gene TRBD1, 6 bases. Germline V gene lookup returns CDR1 MNHEY and CDR2 SMNVEV (reference sequence). This CDR3 is 16 amino acids long. V lost 6 bases and J lost 0, with 15 bases in between. CDR3 coding DNA: TGTGCCAGCAGGCTGCAACAGGGAAATAGCAATCAGCCCCAGCATTTT. This sequence encodes CASRLQQGNSNQPQHF.

This clone showed up just a few times. The chain employs TRBV7-2 and TRBJ2-1; 13 nucleotides align to TRBD2. Germline trimming cut 8 bases from V and 0 bases from J; bases unmatched to any gene: 10. In germline, CDR1 is SGHTA, CDR2 FQGNSA. There are 18 residues in the CDR3. The CDR3 DNA follows: TGTGCCAGCTCTGCCGGGACTAGCGGGGCCAACTCCTACAATGAGCAGTTCTTC. It codes for CASSAGTSGANSYNEQFF.

The CDR3 is CASSLAGADYGYTF. In DNA form, the CDR3 reads TGCGCCAGCAGCTTAGCTGGGGCGGACTATGGCTACACCTTC. The chain combines TRBV5-1 with TRBJ1-2; tentatively, D is TRBD1 (5 bases). This CDR3 region has 14 residues. V lost 2 bases, J lost 3 bases, and 11 bases lay in between. The V gene's germline CDR1 is SGHRS and CDR2 YFSETQ.

In regard to this clone: This is likely a read error, given that the CDR3 carries no conserved phenylalanine or tryptophan at its end. No DNA is shown, since the ends of the CDR3 on it are uncertain; the CDR3 is the one TCRdb lists. The CDR3 here is CASSQSPQGFV. V gene TRBV4-1 combines with J gene TRBJ1-4; the D call in the table, TRBD1, was not verified against the DNA. Germline CDR1 is MGHRA and CDR2 is YSYEKL. From its first to its last residue, the CDR3 has 11 amino acids.

Here the CDR3 reads CASNLYGTGDTGELFF. The CDR3 coding sequence is TGTGCCAGTAATCTCTACGGGACAGGAGACACCGGGGAGCTGTTTTTT. The chain recombines TRBV19 with TRBJ2-2; 8 bases agree with TRBD1. Germline trimming cut 7 bases from V and 3 bases from J; bases unmatched to any gene: 10. The CDR3 has 16 residues. Germline loops: CDR1 LNHDA, CDR2 SQIVND (reference sequence).

J is TRBJ2-7 and V is TRBV2, with 7 bases aligning to TRBD2. The CDR3 has 15 amino acids. Germline lookup yields CDR1 SNHLY and CDR2 FYNNEI. Trimming took 1 base from V and 3 from J; bases not matched to a gene: 6. CDR3 region: CASSEVRLAVYEQYF. As DNA, the CDR3 is TGTGCCAGCAGTGAAGTACGTCTAGCGGTCTACGAGCAGTACTTC. Complete variable domain (other parts from reference TRBV2 and TRBJ2-7): EPEVTQTPSHQVTQMGQEVILRCVPISNHLYFYWYRQILGQKVEFLVSFYNNEISEKSEIFDDQFSVERPDGSNFTLKIRSTKLEDSAMYFCASSEVRLAVYEQYFGPGTRLTVT.

The rearrangement joins TRBV5-1 to TRBJ2-3; 9 nucleotides align to TRBD2. The trim removed 0 bases at V and 0 bases at J, leaving 5 bases unmatched. Germline V gene data show CDR1 as SGHRS and CDR2 as YFSETQ. The CDR3 runs to 17 residues. The CDR3 DNA sequence: TGCGCCAGCAGCTTGGCCCTAGCGGGGACTAGCACAGATACGCAGTATTTT. Translating it yields CASSLALAGTSTDTQYF.

The chain couples TRBV29-1 to TRBJ1-1, with D possibly TRBD1 on 5 matching bases. Germline-derived CDR1 and CDR2 are SQVTM and ANQGSEA. V lost 7 bases and J lost 1, with 25 bases in between. This CDR3 spans 17 amino acids. CDR3 coding DNA: TGCAGCGCTACGGATCCCAGGAATCAGGGTACGAACACTGAAGCTTTCTTT. Translation: CSATDPRNQGTNTEAFF.

The chain couples TRBV7-2 to TRBJ2-3, with 9 bases that match TRBD1. The CDR3 is made up of 13 amino acids. After removal of 6 bases from V and 8 bases from J, the junction contained 6 bases not matched to a gene. The germline V gene encodes CDR1 SGHTA and CDR2 FQGNSA. CDR3 protein: CASRATGGGTQYF. DNA of the CDR3: TGTGCCAGCAGGGCAACAGGGGGCGGTACGCAGTATTTT.

This rearrangement joins TRBV19 to TRBJ1-1; TRBD1 might be the D (6 bases). V dropped 5 bases and J dropped 3 bases, with 13 bases sitting between them. The germline CDR1 and CDR2 sequences are LNHDA and SQIVND (reference sequence). This CDR3 is built from 14 residues. The CDR3 bases are TGTGCCAGTAGTGTTTTACAGGGTTACACTGAAGCTTTCTTT. As protein: CASSVLQGYTEAFF.

V usage is TRBV6-5 and J usage is TRBJ2-1; maybe TRBD1 (6 bases). This CDR3 spans 16 amino acids. Trimming left V 4 bases short and J 6 bases short, with 19 bases between. Looked up from germline, CDR1 is MNHEY and CDR2 is SVGAGI. In DNA, the CDR3 is TGTGCCAGCAGTTCTCTCACAGGGTCCTCCATCAATGAGCAGTTCTTC. The encoded protein is CASSSLTGSSINEQFF.

The CDR3 DNA reads TGCAGCGTTGATACTAGCGGGGGATCGGAGACCCAGTACTTC. Translating gives CSVDTSGGSETQYF. V and J are TRBV29-1 and TRBJ2-5; 11 bases agree with TRBD2. The trim removed 3 bases at V and 5 bases at J, leaving 5 bases unmatched. Germline values: CDR1 SQVTM, CDR2 ANQGSEA. This CDR3 comprises 14 residues.

The chain has TRBV2 and TRBJ1-4; D ambiguous. CDR1 and CDR2 from the germline V gene are SNHLY and FYNNEI. V dropped 3 bases and J dropped 3 bases, with 8 bases sitting between them. CDR3 length equals 14 residues. The CDR3 region has the DNA TGTGCCAGCAGTGATCAGGATTCTAATGAAAAACTGTTTTTT. Translated, it gives CASSDQDSNEKLFF.

This clone was observed a handful of times. The CDR3 loop is CASSPAPGGAWSSYNEQFF. The CDR3 coding sequence is TGCGCCAGCAGTCCAGCTCCAGGGGGCGCCTGGAGCTCCTACAATGAGCAGTTCTTC. V usage is TRBV5-1 and J usage is TRBJ2-1, with 8 bases matching TRBD1. Germline V gene data show CDR1 as SGHRS and CDR2 as YFSETQ. This CDR3 region has 19 residues. V lost 5 bases and J lost 0; bases outside the gene matches: 16.

V gene TRBV10-3 combines with J gene TRBJ1-3; D not certain. Germline loops: CDR1 ENHRY, CDR2 SYGVKD. CDR3 length: 12 amino acids. V was cut by 7 bases and J by 0 bases, with 4 bases left in between. CDR3 sequence: CAITGSGNTIYF. The CDR3 DNA is TGTGCCATCACAGGCTCTGGAAACACCATATATTTT.